These T cell receptor beta chains were read from a single sample in a study of shared clonotypes between healthy human individuals. This table comes from immunoSEQ multiplex PCR, and its TCRdb copy is limited to in-frame clones, with some not included. Of approximately 98,000 clones in the sample, approximately 70% were seen once. The sequenced material came from memory CD8+ T cells sorted from blood. These receptors all come from a woman aged 25 to 39 in good health. Both conserved end residues are part of each CDR3. A D gene is named only where the DNA matches it firmly. The size entry is marked missing in some rows and otherwise reads once, few, many or a size class.

j_gene,v_gene,abundance,d_gene,CDR3aa,CDR3nt
TRBJ2-2,TRBV2,-,-,CVSSLEMVDGELFF,TGTGTCAGCAGTTTAGAAATGGTTGACGGGGAGCTGTTTTTT
TRBJ2-5,TRBV11-2,-,TRBD2,CASSSSGSHQETQYF,TGTGCCAGCAGCTCGAGCGGGAGCCATCAAGAGACCCAGTACTTC
TRBJ2-3,TRBV7-9,-,TRBD1,CASSLARTGKSHTQYF,TGTGCCAGCAGCTTAGCGAGGACAGGAAAGTCACATACGCAGTATTTT
TRBJ2-7,TRBV9,-,-,CAGKRSTYEQYF,TGTGCCGGCAAGCGGAGTACCTACGAGCAGTACTTC
TRBJ2-6,TRBV4-2,-,-,CASSPEGGAGANVLTF,TGTGCCAGCAGCCCGGAGGGGGGCGCTGGGGCCAACGTCCTGACTTTC
TRBJ2-3,TRBV13,-,TRBD2,CASSRGDRTDTQYF,TGTGCCAGCAGCCGGGGGGACCGAACAGATACGCAGTATTTT
TRBJ2-1,TRBV15,-,TRBD2,CATSRVTSGASYNEQFF,TGTGCCACCAGCAGAGTGACTAGCGGGGCATCCTACAATGAGCAGTTCTTC
TRBJ2-2,TRBV11-3,few,TRBD2,CASSSRAGGGTGELFF,TGTGCCAGCAGTTCAAGGGCGGGAGGTGGCACCGGGGAGCTGTTTTTT
TRBJ2-7,TRBV28,few,-,CASSTSGTDTPGLVRTPFYEQYF,TGTGCCAGCTCTACCTCCGGGACAGACACCCCTGGACTAGTCCGGACCCCCTTCTACGAGCAGTACTTC
TRBJ1-2,TRBV5-1,-,-,CASSLDPGGYTF,TGCGCCAGCAGCTTGGATCCGGGCGGCTACACCTTC
TRBJ1-5,TRBV7-9,-,TRBD1,CASSLTGGGQPQHF,TGTGCCAGCAGTCTTACAGGGGGAGGTCAGCCCCAGCATTTT
TRBJ2-1,TRBV6-4,-,TRBD2,CASSDGREGGHNEQFF,TGTGCCAGCAGTGACGGGCGGGAGGGCGGCCACAATGAGCAGTTCTTC
TRBJ2-6,TRBV6-6,-,-,CASSFRDSGANVLTF,TGTGCCAGCAGTTTTAGAGACTCTGGGGCCAACGTCCTGACTTTC
TRBJ2-5,TRBV18,-,TRBD2,CASSPRFTSGNIKETQYF,TGTGCCAGCTCACCACGCTTTACTAGCGGGAACATAAAAGAGACCCAGTACTTC
TRBJ2-1,TRBV2,-,-,CASKAVEQFF,TGTGCCAGCAAGGCGGTTGAGCAGTTCTTC
TRBJ2-5,TRBV29-1,-,-,CSIYTGQGTQYF,TGCAGCATCTACACGGGTCAAGGGACCCAGTACTTC
TRBJ2-5,TRBV5-1,-,TRBD1,CASSLAGQGGETQYF,TGCGCCAGCAGCTTGGCTGGACAGGGGGGAGAGACCCAGTACTTC
TRBJ1-2,TRBV2,few,-,CARRAWRRGGDGYTF,TGTGCCAGAAGAGCATGGAGACGAGGGGGAGATGGCTACACCTTC
TRBJ2-1,TRBV6-1,-,TRBD2,CASSILAGEFNEQFF,TGTGCCAGCAGTATACTAGCGGGAGAGTTCAATGAGCAGTTCTTC
TRBJ1-6,TRBV21-1,-,-,CASSIRDRDNSPLHF,TGTGCCAGCAGCATCCGGGACAGGGATAATTCACCCCTCCACTTT
TRBJ2-2,TRBV6-5,-,TRBD1,CASSEGANTGELFF,TGTGCCAGCAGTGAGGGGGCTAACACCGGGGAGCTGTTTTTT
TRBJ2-5,TRBV29-1,once,-,CSVGNTEGETQYF,TGCAGCGTTGGAAACACCGAGGGGGAGACCCAGTACTTC
TRBJ2-7,TRBV28,-,TRBD2,CASSKGLAGSYEQYF,TGTGCCAGCAGCAAGGGACTAGCGGGGTCCTACGAGCAGTACTTC
TRBJ1-1,TRBV15,-,-,CATSRGVGVQGEAFF,TGTGCCACCAGCAGAGGTGTGGGGGTACAGGGTGAAGCTTTCTTT
TRBJ2-7,TRBV27,once,-,CASSSEGRGYEQYF,TGTGCCAGCAGTTCCGAGGGGCGGGGCTACGAGCAGTACTTC
TRBJ2-7,TRBV4-2,-,-,CASSQDSSGLTYEQYF,TGTGCCAGCAGCCAAGATAGCAGCGGCCTCACCTACGAGCAGTACTTC
TRBJ2-7,TRBV30,-,-,CAWSPRPTRDEQYF,TGTGCCTGGAGTCCCCGGCCCACCAGGGACGAGCAGTACTTC
TRBJ1-5,TRBV4-1,-,-,CASSQHGTGNQPQHF,TGCGCCAGCAGCCAACACGGGACGGGAAATCAGCCCCAGCATTTT
TRBJ1-1,TRBV2,-,-,CASSRQEAEAFF,TGTGCCAGCAGTAGACAGGAGGCGGAAGCTTTCTTT
TRBJ1-4,TRBV28,-,TRBD1,CASSRTGLNEKLFF,TGTGCCAGCAGCCGGACAGGACTTAATGAAAAACTGTTTTTT
TRBJ2-5,TRBV5-4,-,-,CASSLAPCGTCQETQYF,TGTGCCAGCAGCTTGGCCCCTTGCGGAACCTGCCAAGAGACCCAGTACTTC
TRBJ1-1,TRBV5-4,-,-,CASSLECTGRAFF,TGTGCCAGCAGCTTGGAGTGTACAGGGCGAGCTTTCTTT
TRBJ1-3,TRBV25-1,-,-,CASSRTDESSGNTIYF,TGTGCCAGCAGTAGGACAGATGAGAGCTCTGGAAACACCATATATTTT
TRBJ2-1,TRBV4-1,-,-,CASSQVGTRVTNEQFF,TGCGCCAGCAGCCAAGTGGGGACCAGGGTGACCAATGAGCAGTTCTTC
TRBJ2-3,TRBV5-1,-,-,CASSLVWLGPVSTDTQYF,TGCGCCAGCAGCTTGGTTTGGCTTGGGCCAGTTAGCACAGATACGCAGTATTTT
TRBJ2-1,TRBV30,-,-,CAWSVRGAGNEQFF,TGTGCCTGGAGTGTACGAGGGGCTGGAAATGAGCAGTTCTTC
TRBJ1-5,TRBV4-1,-,TRBD1,CASSFAGGVQPQHF,TGCGCCAGCAGCTTCGCAGGGGGCGTTCAGCCCCAGCATTTT
TRBJ2-1,TRBV15,few,TRBD2,CATSAGLAGDVNEQFF,TGTGCCACCAGCGCCGGACTAGCGGGAGACGTGAATGAGCAGTTCTTC
TRBJ2-4,TRBV6-1,-,-,CASRIGEGGNIQYF,TGTGCCAGCCGCATTGGGGAAGGAGGAAACATTCAGTACTTC
TRBJ2-1,TRBV7-8,many,-,CASSLGVLTVYNEQFF,TGTGCCAGCAGCTTAGGTGTGTTAACCGTCTACAATGAGCAGTTCTTC
TRBJ2-7,TRBV14,many,-,CASSQDLAGLYEQYF,TGTGCCAGCAGCCAAGATCTGGCAGGGTTGTACGAGCAGTACTTC
TRBJ2-7,TRBV4-2,-,-,CASSQEFWDWGYEQYF,TGTGCCAGCAGCCAAGAATTTTGGGACTGGGGCTACGAGCAGTACTTC